This T cell receptor beta chain stems from a study of radiation and T cells in renal cell carcinoma (dated by TCRdb to the early 2020s). Broadly, across the study: In total, approximately 53 samples underwent TCR beta sequencing: around 25 tumors plus 27 peripheral blood samples. Across all 55 or so samples, several million unique CDR3 nucleotide sequences, encoding roughly 2,600,000 unique CDR3 amino acid sequences, were identified. Here is what the overall study found, with its caveats: Effects of radiation dose or scheduling on the TCR repertoire could not be addressed with the single-armed trial design. Compared with control tumors, irradiated tumors had a greater number of dominant CDR3 motifs, and those motifs took up a bigger portion of the repertoire. Irradiated tumors showed higher TCR clonality than controls, with the top 100 clonotypes averaging 54% of the repertoire versus roughly 45% in nephrectomy-only tumors. Intratumoral heterogeneity went uncaptured because the only tumor material available was small regions of roughly 1 g.

TCR beta libraries were generated from genomic DNA with the immunoSEQ kit, following the manufacturer's recommendations. To prepare libraries, a first multiplex PCR with proprietary primers was run, followed by a second PCR that added unique barcodes, and a bead cleanup was done after each round. Each sample batch included a kit-provided positive control reaction and a negative control reaction. The final libraries were assessed on an Agilent 4200 TapeStation D1000 ScreenTape, pooled by volume, and quantified by qPCR. An Illumina NextSeq500 fitted with a MidOutput 150-cycle cartridge performed the sequencing, running 156 Read1 cycles and 15 Index1 cycles with the kit's custom primers. The pooled library was loaded at around 1 pM with a 20% PhiX control spike-in. The published analysis was carried out like this. The vendor-processed data were analyzed in R, and a clonotype was defined as all T cells that share the same CDR3 nucleotide sequence. In the clone abundance analyses, frequencies were normalized to the 10,000 most abundant clones in each sample. Public T cell clones, averaging fewer than five per sample, were removed before analysis. Dominant motifs were analyzed with ImmunoMap using the PAM10 matrix, a gap penalty of 30, and a homology threshold of 0.3, and motifs with a cumulative frequency of at least 0.01 were considered dominant. TCRdb re-hosts the immuneACCESS table, in-frame sequences only. Its copies lack some clones; in the studies checked, an unresolved V gene accounts for under half of them, and the cause for the rest is not known. For V, J and clone size, that table is used; D and trimming come from the DNA. This sample holds roughly 12,000 clones; 60% to 75% were observed only once. Around a fifth of the sample goes to the ten largest clones.

The CDR3, from cysteine to phenylalanine, totals 14 residues. Here the CDR3 DNA is all that survives: 42 bases in frame from base 1. The junction shows trimming of 4 bases on V and 4 bases on J, plus 13 bases between the germline ends. Via the germline V gene (reference sequence), CDR1 is LNHDA and CDR2 SQIVND. Taken with the paper, the label for time point translates to: tumor resected at nephrectomy. The treatment or condition label here, explained by the study, means: treatment-naive control, cytoreductive nephrectomy. The control tumors were taken from treatment-naive renal cell carcinoma patients who had cytoreductive nephrectomy with no earlier radiation. All patients had renal cell carcinoma with clear cell pathology. Control tumors used for TCR sequencing were obtained from 4 females and over 10 males (median age approximately 60 years, range roughly 35 to 85) and were resected from about 2010 to 2015. Tumors were dissociated mechanically, digested with collagenase/hyaluronidase at 37 degrees C, processed in gentleMACS C tubes, and stored in liquid nitrogen. Genomic DNA for TCR sequencing was prepared using the QIAamp DNA Blood Mini Kit (Qiagen). Samples were included in the analyses only if all quality control checks were passed.

In the case of this clone: The specificity of this receptor is unknown. No base-level quality is on record; no much larger clone is a single base apart.

This receptor was obtained from an elderly woman with renal cell carcinoma. Sequencing was performed on tumor tissue, taken from a patient whose treatment was nephrectomy without radiotherapy. The receptor chain draws on TRBV19 and TRBJ1-1; a weak D assignment points to TRBD1 (5 bases agree). The CDR3 region has the sequence CASSTRVRGTEAFF. At the DNA level, the sequence is TGTGCCAGTAGTACCAGGGTTAGGGGCACTGAAGCTTTCTTT. The variable domain in full, with residues beyond the CDR3 obtained from the reference TRBV19 and TRBJ1-1 genes, is DGGITQSPKYLFRKEGQNVTLSCEQNLNHDAMYWYRQDPGQGLRLIYYSQIVNDFQKGDIAEGYSVSREKKESFPLTVTSAQKNPTAFYLCASSTRVRGTEAFFGQGTRLTVV.